This is a list of T cell receptor beta chains from one sample in a study of CXCR3-negative and CXCR3-positive naive CD8 T cells. TCRdb reanalyzed the 5' RACE reads, giving one entry per CDR3 protein sequence and no DNA. The data show some 41,000 distinct CDR3 sequences, and the top ten clones hold roughly 1.8%. Sequencing was carried out using naive CXCR3- CD8+ T cells from blood. These receptors came from a human donor in good health. Some clones in this sample may be carry-over from other donors' samples. Both conserved end residues are part of each CDR3. The order of the fields is clone size, J gene, V gene, CDR3 protein. Size values are once, few and many counts, or a class for expanded clones, and some rows have none.

-	TRBJ2-5	TRBV15	CATSRDVPVGTSGGLETQYF
-	TRBJ2-7	TRBV4-1	CASSQAPGVGYEQYF
-	TRBJ2-1	TRBV7-2	CASSLVGEEQFF
-	TRBJ1-2	TRBV7-2	CASSLDGGYTF
-	TRBJ2-3	TRBV7-2	CASSADTDTQYF
-	TRBJ2-2	TRBV4-3	CASSQVAQANTGELFF
-	TRBJ2-1	TRBV20-1	CSARGVGTEQFF
-	TRBJ2-2	TRBV27	CASSFPSGGTTGELFF
-	TRBJ2-7	TRBV6-2/TRBV6-3	CASSYDYEQYF
-	TRBJ2-3	TRBV14	CASSQDEGSTQYF
-	TRBJ1-2	TRBV20-1	CSALTGMGYGYTF
-	TRBJ2-3	TRBV29-1	CSVGIDGGTDTQYF
-	TRBJ2-1	TRBV6-1	CASTLGGALYNEQFF
medium-sized	TRBJ1-1	TRBV15	CATTLGGAYTEAFF
-	TRBJ1-1	TRBV29-1	CSVARGASTPMNTEAFF
-	TRBJ2-1	TRBV24-1	CATRPSWGDEQFF
-	TRBJ2-1	TRBV25-1	CASSESRGSLNEQFF
-	TRBJ2-2	TRBV12-3/TRBV12-4	CASSLDREGATGELFF
-	TRBJ2-6	TRBV3-1	CASSPRSGISGANVLTF
-	TRBJ2-2	TRBV20-1	CSATTLGNGELFF
-	TRBJ1-2	TRBV28	CASRRLYGYTF
-	TRBJ2-1	TRBV29-1	CSVTGVMDNEQFF
-	TRBJ2-1	TRBV28	CASIDPGTRAFF
-	TRBJ1-2	TRBV29-1	CSVTTNTANYGYTF
-	TRBJ2-2	TRBV12-3/TRBV12-4	CASSPFPGELFF
-	TRBJ2-5	TRBV20-1	CSASLSTRGPETQYF
-	TRBJ1-5	TRBV4-3	CASSQDKTPNQPQHF
-	TRBJ2-2	TRBV5-1	CATGPAYTGELFF
-	TRBJ2-1	TRBV9	CASSVVSDMGYNEQFF
-	TRBJ2-7	TRBV4-3	CASSQERGPSYEQYF
-	TRBJ1-2	TRBV12-3/TRBV12-4	CASSHRDRVAASDYGYTF
-	TRBJ2-2	TRBV29-1	CSAWTGEAGELFF
-	TRBJ2-1	TRBV27	CASSLALLRNEQFF
-	TRBJ1-4	TRBV7-8	CASSFWRNEKLFF
-	TRBJ2-7	TRBV6-2/TRBV6-3	CASSNGITYEQYF
-	TRBJ2-1	TRBV7-9	CASRGYGDEQFF
-	TRBJ1-2	TRBV29-1	CSVEWTQDYGYTF